The clone carrying this TCR beta chain showed up just a few times. This sample is drawn from a study of blood T cell repertoires in COVID-19. As for the study in general: COVID-19 samples from acute and convalescent phases originated in the United States, Italy and Spain. PBMCs, B-cell-depleted T cells, or T cells were the source of the cDNA or gDNA that made up the material.

Trimming shortened V by 2 bases and J by 6 bases, and 7 bases separated the two germline ends. Germline V gives CDR1 KGHSH, CDR2 LQKENI. The CDR3 covers 13 residues. Adults between about 18 and 95 years of age took part from approximately 24 US areas. Donors were grouped by their self-reported clinical history. Assay used: immunoSEQ multiplex PCR; TCRdb lists only in-frame clones, some missing. The repertoire holds about 180,000 clones, with 85% to 90% as singletons. What was sequenced was PBMCs or T cells enriched from blood (not recorded which). The rearrangement links TRBV18 to TRBJ2-2; D unresolved. The TCR comes from a woman in her thirties or forties with acute COVID-19. This CDR3 is CASSPNSPGELFF. CDR3 in DNA: TGTGCCAGCTCACCAAACTCCCCCGGGGAGCTGTTTTTT.